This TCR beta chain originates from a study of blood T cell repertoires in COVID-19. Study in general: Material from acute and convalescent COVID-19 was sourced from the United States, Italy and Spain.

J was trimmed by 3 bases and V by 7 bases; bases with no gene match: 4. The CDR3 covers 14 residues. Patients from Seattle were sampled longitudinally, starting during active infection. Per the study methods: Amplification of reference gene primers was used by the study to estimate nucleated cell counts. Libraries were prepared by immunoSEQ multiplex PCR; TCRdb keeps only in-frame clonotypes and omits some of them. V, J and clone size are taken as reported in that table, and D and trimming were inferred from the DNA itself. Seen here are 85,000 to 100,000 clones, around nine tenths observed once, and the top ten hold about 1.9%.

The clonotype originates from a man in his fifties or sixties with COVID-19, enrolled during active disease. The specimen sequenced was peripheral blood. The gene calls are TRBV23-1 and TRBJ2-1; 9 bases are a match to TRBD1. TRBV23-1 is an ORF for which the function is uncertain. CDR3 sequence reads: CASTGTGCYNEQFF. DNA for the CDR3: TGCGCCAGCACTGGGACAGGGTGCTACAATGAGCAGTTCTTC.